The rows below give T cell receptor beta chains drawn from one sample of a study of OX40 agonist ivuxolimab in advanced cancers. The method was immunoSEQ multiplex PCR; TCRdb's version includes in-frame clones alone and lacks a portion of them. This repertoire shows about 79,000 clones, 88% found once; its top ten account for about 4%. The sample here was CD4+ or CD8+ T cells sorted from blood, taken in a trial of the OX40 agonist ivuxolimab. The receptors here all came from an adult with an advanced solid tumor such as melanoma, head and neck, liver or kidney cancer. Both conserved end residues are trimmed from each CDR3. Fields, in order: V gene, CDR3 protein.

TRBV14 ASSHISPRGFQF
TRBV5-1 ASSWGAGGSPLH
TRBV2 ASSPGTGGTEAF
TRBV30 AWSEFGPLH
TRBV5-1 ASSPGVAETQY
TRBV12-2 ASLERALQRGNYNEQF
TRBV5-4 ASSARGDSYEKLF
TRBV6-5 ASSYPDRGLRNEQY
TRBV28 ASSPARAGGSGANVLT
TRBV2 ASSILYSSTDTQY
TRBV4-2 ASSLTDSGGYEQY
TRBV28 ASTFTSGGSYEQY
TRBV7-2 ASSLFGSGAYNEQF
TRBV10-3 AIRTGGTTYEQY